A single sample is the source of the 19 T cell receptor beta chains below, sequenced in a study of siplizumab effects on memory and regulatory T cells. This table comes from immunoSEQ multiplex PCR, and its TCRdb copy is limited to in-frame clones, with some not included. The sample contains some 100,000 clones, approximately 94% of which appear only once. The sequenced material came from Tregs sorted from blood. These receptors were obtained from a human donor in good health.

The rearrangement uses TRBV5-5 and TRBJ2-3; TRBD1 is a possible D gene (5 bases). The CDR3 runs 16 residues. Germline V lookup: CDR1 SGHKS, CDR2 YYEKEE (reference sequence). V lost 1 base, J lost 0 bases, and 12 bases lay in between. Here the CDR3 reads CASSLRQGTSTDTQYF. The CDR3 DNA reads as TGTGCCAGCAGCTTGAGGCAGGGAACTAGCACAGATACGCAGTATTTT.

The sample holds a few counts of this clone. This chain uses TRBV6-1 with TRBJ1-3; D ambiguous. Trimming stripped 7 bases from V and 4 bases from J, with 11 bases between. CDR1 and CDR2 (germline): MNHNS, SASEGT. This CDR3 comprises 13 residues. For the CDR3, the DNA is TGTGCCAGCACCCCCCAGCGGGGAAACACCATATATTTT. Protein product: CASTPQRGNTIYF.

The chain joins TRBV7-2 to TRBJ2-2; 8 bases fit TRBD2. This CDR3 has 16 residues. The germline V gene encodes CDR1 SGHTA and CDR2 FQGNSA. With V trimmed by 2 bases and J by 5 bases, 7 bases remained unmatched. CDR3 nucleotide sequence: TGTGCCAGCAGCTTAATCTACCAGCGGGGGACCGGGGAGCTGTTTTTT. It codes for CASSLIYQRGTGELFF.

The rearrangement uses TRBV29-1 and TRBJ2-1, with 8 bases lining up with TRBD2. Germline V gene lookup returns CDR1 SQVTM and CDR2 ANQGSEA. V was pared by 4 bases and J by 10 bases, with 9 bases of the junction left unmatched. The CDR3 totals 13 residues. The CDR3 sequence: CSVALLRLAEQFF. The CDR3 DNA reads TGCAGCGTTGCCTTGTTACGACTAGCGGAGCAGTTCTTC.

The gene calls are TRBV29-1 and TRBJ2-2; 9 bases align to TRBD2. There are 12 residues in the CDR3. The V and J ends lost 8 bases and 7 bases, in that order; junction bases with no gene match: 5. Germline CDR1 SQVTM, CDR2 ANQGSEA. The CDR3 sequence: CSFGLAHGELFF. CDR3 nucleotides: TGCAGCTTTGGACTAGCGCACGGGGAGCTGTTTTTT.

This chain links TRBV7-3 with TRBJ2-7; D call uncertain. Trimming stripped 2 bases from V and 3 bases from J, with 8 bases between. CDR3 length equals 13 residues. CDR1 is SGHTA and CDR2 is FQGTGA in the germline V gene. As DNA, the CDR3 is TGTGCCAGCAGCTTAGCACCTGACTACGAGCAGTACTTC. It encodes CASSLAPDYEQYF.

V and J are TRBV7-8 and TRBJ2-7; 12 bases match TRBD2. In germline, CDR1 is SGHVS, CDR2 FQNEAQ. With V trimmed by 8 bases and J by 5 bases, 10 bases remained unmatched. The CDR3 is 15 residues long. CDR3 coding DNA: TGTGCCAGCGCGACTAGCGGGAGCGTAGGGAACGAGCAGTACTTC. Translating gives CASATSGSVGNEQYF.

This chain links TRBV15 with TRBJ2-3; tentatively, D is TRBD1 (6 bases). CDR1 LNHNV and CDR2 YYDKDF come from the germline V gene (reference sequence). The CDR3 is 19 amino acids. The V and J ends lost 5 bases and 0 bases respectively, with 24 bases between them. As DNA, the CDR3 is TGTGCCACCAGCGGACAGAGACAGGCACACCGCCTTAGCACAGATACGCAGTATTTT. It is translated as CATSGQRQAHRLSTDTQYF.

With regard to this clone: The identical CDR3 is also encoded by other nucleotide sequences in the sample. The chain couples TRBV5-1 to TRBJ2-2; 7 bases are shared with TRBD1. The germline V gene has CDR1 SGHRS and CDR2 YFSETQ. The trim removed 2 bases at V and 1 base at J, leaving 14 bases unmatched. The CDR3 covers 19 residues. CDR3 bases: TGCGCCAGCAGCTTAGGGACAGTCCCCCTGGGAAGGAACACCGGGGAGCTGTTTTTT. Its protein product is CASSLGTVPLGRNTGELFF.

The chain has TRBV5-6 and TRBJ1-5, with 8 bases aligning to TRBD1. The CDR3 is made up of 15 amino acids. The V gene end was trimmed by 3 bases and the J gene end by 7 bases; junction bases not matched to a gene: 9. Germline values: CDR1 SGHDT, CDR2 YYEEEE. This chain's CDR3 is CASSYLDREEQPQHF. For the CDR3, the DNA is TGTGCCAGCAGCTACCTGGACAGGGAGGAACAGCCCCAGCATTTT.

The chain is built from TRBV5-1 and TRBJ2-2; 7 positions agree with TRBD1. Germline CDR1 SGHRS, CDR2 YFSETQ. The CDR3 contains 16 residues. V dropped 4 bases and J dropped 6; count of bases not matched to a gene: 12. The CDR3 region has the DNA TGCGCCAGCAGCCTCCTGACAGGGTCAAAGTCCGGGGAGCTGTTTTTT. Translated, it gives CASSLLTGSKSGELFF.

CDR3 bases: TGTGCCAGCTCACCCCGAAGGACAGGGGGAATCTACAATGAGCAGTTCTTC. It encodes CASSPRRTGGIYNEQFF. The chain couples TRBV18 to TRBJ2-1, with TRBD1 identical over 10 bases. This CDR3 comprises 17 residues. Losses at the gene ends were 3 bases for V and 3 bases for J; bases not matched to a gene: 8. Germline loops: CDR1 KGHSH, CDR2 LQKENI.

The V call is TRBV7-3, the J call TRBJ1-3; D is perhaps TRBD1 (5 bases). CDR1 is SGHTA, CDR2 FQGTGA, per germline. The CDR3 contains 14 residues. The V end lost 5 bases, the J end lost 8 bases, and 16 bases lay between the germline ends. Written as DNA, the CDR3 is TGTGCCAGCAGCCCGGGACTTCATCCGGACACCATATATTTT. As protein: CASSPGLHPDTIYF.

This rearrangement joins TRBV18 to TRBJ2-7, with TRBD1 identical over 8 bases. V shed 1 base and J 1 base; nucleotides not matched to a gene: 3. The germline gives CDR1 KGHSH, CDR2 LQKENI. The CDR3 is made up of 15 amino acids. This CDR3 reads CASSPLTGGSYEQYF. The CDR3 DNA follows: TGTGCCAGCTCACCACTCACAGGGGGATCCTACGAGCAGTACTTC. Filled out from reference TRBV18 and TRBJ2-7, the complete variable domain reads NAGVMQNPRHLVRRRGQEARLRCSPMKGHSHVYWYRQLPEEGLKFMVYLQKENIIDESGMPKERFSAEFPKEGPSILRIQQVVRGDSAAYFCASSPLTGGSYEQYFGPGTRLTVT.

The CDR3 here is CASSPGAWKGIHF. CDR3 sequence (DNA): TGTGCCAGCTCACCAGGTGCATGGAAAGGAATCCACTTT. This chain links TRBV18 with TRBJ1-6, with no clear D. The CDR3 extends over 13 amino acids. The germline V gene has CDR1 KGHSH and CDR2 LQKENI. Trimming removed 2 bases from V and 17 bases from J, with 16 bases in between.

In its sample, this clone was seen once. This chain joins TRBV6-5 and TRBJ2-7; 7 positions match TRBD1. CDR1 is MNHEY, CDR2 SVGAGI, per germline. This CDR3 is 15 amino acids long. V lost 5 bases to trimming and J lost 6 bases; unmatched junction nucleotides: 13. The CDR3 region is CASSRLDRTVSEQYF. The CDR3 DNA sequence: TGTGCCAGCAGTCGACTGGACAGGACGGTCTCCGAGCAGTACTTC.

The V call is TRBV5-6, the J call TRBJ1-1; D gene unclear. V lost 1 base to trimming and J lost 1 base, with 11 bases between them. Germline V gene lookup returns CDR1 SGHDT and CDR2 YYEEEE. The CDR3 length is 15 residues. The CDR3 sequence: CASSLYLQPNTEAFF. The CDR3 DNA reads as TGTGCCAGCAGCTTGTATCTACAGCCGAACACTGAAGCTTTCTTT. Together with reference TRBV5-6 and TRBJ1-1, the CDR3 gives the full variable domain: DAGVTQSPTHLIKTRGQQVTLRCSPKSGHDTVSWYQQALGQGPQFIFQYYEEEERQRGNFPDRFSGHQFPNYSSELNVNALLLGDSALYLCASSLYLQPNTEAFFGQGTRLTVV.

The table lists this clone with a count of one. The V and J genes are TRBV19 and TRBJ2-2; D unresolved. The CDR3 covers 15 residues. CDR1 is LNHDA, CDR2 SQIVND, per germline (reference sequence). Trimming removed 5 bases from V and 1 base from J, with 11 bases in between. The CDR3 coding sequence is TGTGCCAGTAGTTCCGTCCCTCAGAACACCGGGGAGCTGTTTTTT. It translates to CASSSVPQNTGELFF.

V and J are TRBV6-5 and TRBJ1-1; D is perhaps TRBD1 (6 bases). The CDR3 spans 12 residues. Germline lookup yields CDR1 MNHEY and CDR2 SVGAGI. V was cut by 2 bases and J by 12 bases, with 13 bases left in between. The CDR3 loop is CASSYPQGATFF. DNA for the CDR3: TGTGCCAGCAGTTACCCACAGGGAGCAACTTTCTTT.